Shown below are 10 T cell receptor beta chains from a single sample sequenced in a study of blood T cell repertoires in COVID-19. Clones were read by immunoSEQ multiplex PCR, and TCRdb kept only the in-frame ones, dropping some. The top ten hold roughly 2.9% of the sample, which has 150,000 to 200,000 clones, about 85% seen once. The sequenced sample consisted of peripheral blood. The receptor set was obtained from a woman aged 30 to 39 with active or convalescent COVID-19.

V is TRBV6-5 and J is TRBJ2-5; D is ambiguous. Germline V gives CDR1 MNHEY, CDR2 SVGAGI. The CDR3 has 13 residues. The V end was cut by 2 bases, the J end by 1 base, with 5 bases between. The CDR3 reads CASSYGLQETQYF. In DNA form, the CDR3 reads TGTGCCAGCAGTTACGGCCTCCAAGAGACCCAGTACTTC.

The J gene is TRBJ1-2, the V gene TRBV7-9, with 12 nucleotides matching TRBD1. CDR3 length: 17 residues. Trimming at V came to 5 bases and at J to 8 bases, leaving 15 bases not matched to a gene. From germline, CDR1 is SEHNR and CDR2 FQNEAQ (reference sequence). Written as DNA, the CDR3 is TGTGCCAGCAGCCCCTCTACCGGGACAGGGGGCGCCGGGGGCTACACCTTC. Translation: CASSPSTGTGGAGGYTF.

The rearrangement joins TRBV7-9 to TRBJ2-3, with 9 bases lining up with TRBD2. The length of the CDR3 is 16 residues. J gave up 2 bases and V 5 bases, and 8 bases lay outside the gene matches. In germline, CDR1 is SEHNR, CDR2 FQNEAQ (reference sequence). CDR3 sequence (DNA): TGTGCCAGCAGCCCCTTTATAGCGGGGGACACAGATACGCAGTATTTT. This sequence encodes CASSPFIAGDTDTQYF.

J is TRBJ1-6 and V is TRBV10-3, with 7 nucleotides matching TRBD1. This CDR3 region has 14 residues. The J segment lost 9 bases and the V segment lost 8 bases, leaving 10 bases of the junction unmatched. Looked up from germline, CDR1 is ENHRY and CDR2 is SYGVKD. The CDR3 here is CAIASGGLGSPLHF. The DNA of the CDR3 is TGTGCCATCGCCTCAGGGGGATTGGGTTCACCCCTCCACTTT.

This chain joins TRBV28 and TRBJ2-7; 10 positions match TRBD1. J gave up 4 bases and V 3 bases, and 12 bases lay outside the gene matches. This CDR3 has 17 amino acids. Per germline, CDR1 MDHEN and CDR2 SYDVKM. CDR3 nucleotides: TGTGCCAGCAGTTTCCCCGCTCAAGACAGGGGGCTATACGAGCAGTACTTC. Residues: CASSFPAQDRGLYEQYF.

Turning to this clone: Within the sample, other DNA sequences also encode this same CDR3. This chain links TRBV6-5 with TRBJ1-1; a possible D gene is TRBD1 (6 bases). The CDR3 is 15 amino acids. Trimming pared 0 bases from V and 1 base from J, leaving 9 bases between. Germline CDR1 reads MNHEY; CDR2 reads SVGAGI. CDR3 sequence (DNA): TGTGCCAGCAGTTACTCCACAGGGTCGAACACTGAAGCTTTCTTT. Translation gives CASSYSTGSNTEAFF.

The chain is built from TRBV9 and TRBJ2-7, with 7 bases matching TRBD2. Germline-derived CDR1 and CDR2 are SGDLS and YYNGEE. This CDR3 region has 15 residues. V dropped 0 bases and J dropped 4; count of bases not matched to a gene: 7. The CDR3 spells CASSVGAGAGYEQYF. The DNA for the CDR3 is TGTGCCAGCAGCGTAGGTGCGGGAGCCGGATACGAGCAGTACTTC.

The chain employs TRBV6-4 and TRBJ1-5; tentative D call: TRBD1 (5 bases). CDR1 and CDR2 (germline): MRHNA, SNTAGT. The length of the CDR3 is 14 residues. Trimming cost V 2 bases and J 1 base, with 6 bases left between them. For the CDR3, the DNA is TGTGCCAGCAGTGACCGGGGGAGCAATCAGCCCCAGCATTTT. This gives the protein CASSDRGSNQPQHF.

This rearrangement joins TRBV5-1 to TRBJ2-5, with TRBD2 as a possible D gene (6 bases). The CDR3 contains 16 residues. Between the trimmed V and J ends, which lost 2 bases and 2 bases, there was a span of 16 bases. Per germline, CDR1 SGHRS and CDR2 YFSETQ. This chain's CDR3 is CASSFPAAGLQETQYF. In DNA, the CDR3 is TGCGCCAGCAGCTTCCCCGCGGCGGGGCTTCAAGAGACCCAGTACTTC.

This rearrangement joins TRBV10-2 to TRBJ1-5; 9 bases agree with TRBD1. CDR3 length: 13 residues. J gave up 7 bases and V 7 bases, and 5 bases lay outside the gene matches. The germline V gene encodes CDR1 WSHSY and CDR2 SAAADI. CDR3 sequence reads: CASTTGGEQPQHF. The CDR3 region has the DNA TGCGCCAGCACTACAGGGGGCGAGCAGCCCCAGCATTTT.